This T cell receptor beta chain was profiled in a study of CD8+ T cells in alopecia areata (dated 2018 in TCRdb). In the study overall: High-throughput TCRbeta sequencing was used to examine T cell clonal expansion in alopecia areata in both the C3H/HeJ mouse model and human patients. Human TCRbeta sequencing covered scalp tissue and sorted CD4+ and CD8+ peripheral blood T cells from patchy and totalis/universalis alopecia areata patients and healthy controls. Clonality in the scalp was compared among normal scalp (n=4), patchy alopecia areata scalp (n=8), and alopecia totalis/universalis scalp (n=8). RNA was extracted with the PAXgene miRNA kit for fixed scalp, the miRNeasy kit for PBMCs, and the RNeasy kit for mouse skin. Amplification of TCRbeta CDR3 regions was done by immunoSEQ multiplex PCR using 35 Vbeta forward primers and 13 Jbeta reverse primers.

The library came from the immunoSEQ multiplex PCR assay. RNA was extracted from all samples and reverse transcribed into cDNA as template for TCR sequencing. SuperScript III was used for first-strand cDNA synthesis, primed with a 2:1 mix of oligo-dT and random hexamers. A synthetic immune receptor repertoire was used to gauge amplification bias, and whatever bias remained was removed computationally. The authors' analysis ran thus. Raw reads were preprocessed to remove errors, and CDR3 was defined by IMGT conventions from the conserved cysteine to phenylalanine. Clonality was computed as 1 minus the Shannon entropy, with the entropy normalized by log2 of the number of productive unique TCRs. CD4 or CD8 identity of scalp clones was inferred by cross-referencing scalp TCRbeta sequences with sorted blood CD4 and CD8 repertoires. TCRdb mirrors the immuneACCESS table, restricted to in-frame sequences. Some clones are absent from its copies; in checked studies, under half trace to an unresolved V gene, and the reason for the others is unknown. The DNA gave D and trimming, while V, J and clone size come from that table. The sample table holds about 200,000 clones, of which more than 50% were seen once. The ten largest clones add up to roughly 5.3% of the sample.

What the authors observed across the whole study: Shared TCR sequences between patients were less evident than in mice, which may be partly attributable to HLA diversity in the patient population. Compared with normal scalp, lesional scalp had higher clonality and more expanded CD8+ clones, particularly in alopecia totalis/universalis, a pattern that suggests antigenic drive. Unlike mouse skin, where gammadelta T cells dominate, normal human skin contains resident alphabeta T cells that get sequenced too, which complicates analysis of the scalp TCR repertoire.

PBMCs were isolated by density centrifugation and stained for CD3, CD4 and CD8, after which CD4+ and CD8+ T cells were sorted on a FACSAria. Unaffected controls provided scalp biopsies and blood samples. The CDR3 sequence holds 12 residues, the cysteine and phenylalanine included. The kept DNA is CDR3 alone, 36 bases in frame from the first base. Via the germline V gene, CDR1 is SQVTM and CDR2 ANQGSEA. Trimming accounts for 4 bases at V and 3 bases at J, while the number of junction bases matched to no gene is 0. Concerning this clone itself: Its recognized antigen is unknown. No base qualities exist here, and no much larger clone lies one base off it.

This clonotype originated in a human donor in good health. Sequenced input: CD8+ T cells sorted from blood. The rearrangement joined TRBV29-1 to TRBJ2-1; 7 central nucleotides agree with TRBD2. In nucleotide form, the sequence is TGCAGCGTTGCGGGGGGCTACAATGAGCAGTTCTTC. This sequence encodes CSVAGGYNEQFF.